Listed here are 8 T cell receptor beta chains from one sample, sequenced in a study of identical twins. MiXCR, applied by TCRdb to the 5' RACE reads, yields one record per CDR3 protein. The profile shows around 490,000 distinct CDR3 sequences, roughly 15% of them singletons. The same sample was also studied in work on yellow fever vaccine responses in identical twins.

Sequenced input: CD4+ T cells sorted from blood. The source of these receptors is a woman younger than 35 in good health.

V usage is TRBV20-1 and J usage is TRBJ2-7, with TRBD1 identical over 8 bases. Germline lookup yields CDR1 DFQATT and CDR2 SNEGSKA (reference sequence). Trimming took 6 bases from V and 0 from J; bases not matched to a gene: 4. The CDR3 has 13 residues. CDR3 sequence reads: CSARTGTSYEQYF. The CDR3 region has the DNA TGCAGTGCCAGGACAGGGACCTCCTACGAGCAGTACTTC.

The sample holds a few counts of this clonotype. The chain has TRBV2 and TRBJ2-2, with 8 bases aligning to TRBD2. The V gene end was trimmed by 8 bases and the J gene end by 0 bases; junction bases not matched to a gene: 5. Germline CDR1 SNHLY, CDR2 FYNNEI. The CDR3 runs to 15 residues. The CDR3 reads CASRNSGANTGELFF. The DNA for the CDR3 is TGTGCCAGCCGCAATAGCGGGGCGAACACCGGGGAGCTGTTTTTT.

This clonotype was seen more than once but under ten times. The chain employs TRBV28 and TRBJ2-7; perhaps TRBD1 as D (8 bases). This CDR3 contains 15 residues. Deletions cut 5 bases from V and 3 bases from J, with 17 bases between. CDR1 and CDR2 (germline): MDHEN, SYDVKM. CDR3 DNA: TGTGCCAGCAGTGGGGGGGGGACAGGTAACTACGAGCAGTACGTC. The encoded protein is CASSGGGTGNYEQYV.

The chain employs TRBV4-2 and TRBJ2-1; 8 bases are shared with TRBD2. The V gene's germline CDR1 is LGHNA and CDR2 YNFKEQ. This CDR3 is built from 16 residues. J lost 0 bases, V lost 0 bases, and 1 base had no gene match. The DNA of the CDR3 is TGTGCCAGCAGCCAAGATAGCGGGACCTCCTACAATGAGCAGTTCTTC. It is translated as CASSQDSGTSYNEQFF.

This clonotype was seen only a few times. In DNA, the CDR3 is TGTGCCAGCAGCTTAGCGGGGCCGGGAAATCAGCCCCAGCATTTT. Translating it yields CASSLAGPGNQPQHF. The V call is TRBV7-2, the J call TRBJ1-5, with D perhaps matching TRBD1 (5 bases). V was clipped by 0 bases and J by 4 bases, with 10 bases between them. The CDR3 is 15 amino acids. Germline values: CDR1 SGHTA, CDR2 FQGNSA.

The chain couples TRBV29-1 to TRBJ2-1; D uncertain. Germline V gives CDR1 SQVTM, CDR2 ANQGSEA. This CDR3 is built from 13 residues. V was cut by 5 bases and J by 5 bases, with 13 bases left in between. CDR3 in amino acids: CSVLSPAHNEQFF. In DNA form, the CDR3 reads TGCAGCGTTCTCAGTCCAGCACACAATGAGCAGTTCTTC.

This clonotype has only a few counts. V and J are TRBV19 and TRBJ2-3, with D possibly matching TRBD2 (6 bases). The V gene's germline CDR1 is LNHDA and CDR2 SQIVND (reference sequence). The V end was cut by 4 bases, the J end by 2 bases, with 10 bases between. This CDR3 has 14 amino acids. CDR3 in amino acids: CASSTSSATDTQYF. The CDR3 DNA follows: TGTGCCAGTAGTACCTCTAGCGCCACAGATACGCAGTATTTT. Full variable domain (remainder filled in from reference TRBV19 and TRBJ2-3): DGGITQSPKYLFRKEGQNVTLSCEQNLNHDAMYWYRQDPGQGLRLIYYSQIVNDFQKGDIAEGYSVSREKKESFPLTVTSAQKNPTAFYLCASSTSSATDTQYFGPGTRLTVL.

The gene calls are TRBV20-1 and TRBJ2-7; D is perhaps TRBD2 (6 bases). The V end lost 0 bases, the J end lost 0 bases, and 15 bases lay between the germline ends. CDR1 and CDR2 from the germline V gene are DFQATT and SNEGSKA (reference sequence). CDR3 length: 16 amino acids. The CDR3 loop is CSAREGGRPSSYEQYV. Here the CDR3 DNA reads TGCAGTGCTAGAGAGGGGGGACGCCCGAGCTCCTACGAGCAGTACGTC.